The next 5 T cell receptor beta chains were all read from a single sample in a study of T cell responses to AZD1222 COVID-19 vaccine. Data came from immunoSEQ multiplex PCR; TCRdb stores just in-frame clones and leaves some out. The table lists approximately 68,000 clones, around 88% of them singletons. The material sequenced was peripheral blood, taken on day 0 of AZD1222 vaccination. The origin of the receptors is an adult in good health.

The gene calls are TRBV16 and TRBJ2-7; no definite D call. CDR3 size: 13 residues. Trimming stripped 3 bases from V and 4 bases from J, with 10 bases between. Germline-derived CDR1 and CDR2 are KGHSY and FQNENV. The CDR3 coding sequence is TGTGCCAGCAGCCAGGGGTTAGGATACGAGCAGTACTTC. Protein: CASSQGLGYEQYF.

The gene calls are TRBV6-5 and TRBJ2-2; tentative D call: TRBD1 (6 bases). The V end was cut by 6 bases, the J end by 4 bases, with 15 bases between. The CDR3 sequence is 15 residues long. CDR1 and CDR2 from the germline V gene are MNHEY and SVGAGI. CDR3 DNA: TGTGCCAGCAGGCCGACAGGCGAGATCACCGGGGAGCTGTTTTTT. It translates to CASRPTGEITGELFF.

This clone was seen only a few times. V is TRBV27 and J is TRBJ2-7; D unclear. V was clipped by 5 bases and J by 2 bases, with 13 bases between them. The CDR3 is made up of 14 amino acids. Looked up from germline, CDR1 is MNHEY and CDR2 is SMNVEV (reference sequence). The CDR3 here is CASSAAVQAYEQYF. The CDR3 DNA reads TGTGCCAGCAGTGCGGCGGTCCAGGCCTACGAGCAGTACTTC.

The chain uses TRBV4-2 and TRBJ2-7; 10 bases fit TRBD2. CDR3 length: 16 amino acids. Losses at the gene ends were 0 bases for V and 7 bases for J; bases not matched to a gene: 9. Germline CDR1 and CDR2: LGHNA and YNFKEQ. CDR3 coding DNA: TGTGCCAGCAGCCAAGATATCGAACTAGCGGGAATGGAGCAGTACTTC. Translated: CASSQDIELAGMEQYF.

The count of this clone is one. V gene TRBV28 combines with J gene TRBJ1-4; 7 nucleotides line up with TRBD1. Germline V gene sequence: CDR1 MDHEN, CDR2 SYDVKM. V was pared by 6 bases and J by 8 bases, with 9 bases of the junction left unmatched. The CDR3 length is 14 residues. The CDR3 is CASSRGEVGEKLFF. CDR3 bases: TGTGCCAGCAGCAGGGGGGAAGTTGGAGAAAAACTGTTTTTT.